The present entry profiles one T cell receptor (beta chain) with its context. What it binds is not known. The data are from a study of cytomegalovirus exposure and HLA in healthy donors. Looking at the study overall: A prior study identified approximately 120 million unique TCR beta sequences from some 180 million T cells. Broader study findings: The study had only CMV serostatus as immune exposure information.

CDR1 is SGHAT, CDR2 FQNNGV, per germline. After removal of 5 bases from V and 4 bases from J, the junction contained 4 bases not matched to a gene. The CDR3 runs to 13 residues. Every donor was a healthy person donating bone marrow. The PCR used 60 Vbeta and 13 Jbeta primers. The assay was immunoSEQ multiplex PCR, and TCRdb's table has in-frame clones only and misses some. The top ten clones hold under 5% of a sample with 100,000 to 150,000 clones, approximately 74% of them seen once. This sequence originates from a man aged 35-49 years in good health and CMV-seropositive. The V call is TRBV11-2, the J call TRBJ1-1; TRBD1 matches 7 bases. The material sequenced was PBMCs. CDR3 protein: CASSQQGGTEAFF. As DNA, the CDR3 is TGTGCCAGCAGCCAGCAGGGGGGCACTGAAGCTTTCTTT.